This T cell receptor (beta chain) was recorded in a study of blood T cell repertoires in COVID-19. As for the study in general: The samples span acute and convalescent COVID-19 from the United States, Italy and Spain. In each case, the material was cDNA or gDNA derived from T cells, B-cell-depleted T cells, or PBMCs.

The length of the CDR3 is 16 residues. Trimming left V 4 bases short and J 4 bases short, with 17 bases between. Germline CDR1 and CDR2: SGHDN and FVKESK. The Seattle patients, enrolled during active infection, were followed longitudinally. How the authors handled the data: Reference gene primer amplification gave nucleated cell count estimates. Produced via immunoSEQ multiplex PCR; TCRdb's table is partial and in-frame only. The V and J calls and the clone size are those of that table, but D and trimming were determined from the DNA. The sample consists of 150,000 to 200,000 clones, around nine tenths of them appearing once.

This TCR was sampled from an older woman with COVID-19, enrolled during active disease. Input material: peripheral blood. J is TRBJ2-1 and V is TRBV14, with D possibly matching TRBD2 (7 bases). CDR3 sequence: CASSPLLGGAYNEQFF. The CDR3, as DNA: TGTGCCAGCAGCCCCCTCCTGGGGGGGGCATACAATGAGCAGTTCTTC. Supplemented by reference TRBV14 and TRBJ2-1, the full variable domain reads EAGVTQFPSHSVIEKGQTVTLRCDPISGHDNLYWYRRVMGKEIKFLLHFVKESKQDESGMPNNRFLAERTGGTYSTLKVQPAELEDSGVYFCASSPLLGGAYNEQFFGPGTRLTVL.